One sample yielded the 23 T cell receptor beta chains listed below, sequenced in a study of CXCR3-negative and CXCR3-positive naive CD8 T cells. Study-level points and caveats: TRB CDR3s of CXCR3-positive naive cells were more hydrophobic than those of CXCR3-negative naive cells.

These TCRs' antigens remain unknown. UMI-labeled 5' RACE yielded the TRB cDNA libraries. One entry per CDR3 protein, without DNA, is what TCRdb gives after re-calling the 5' RACE reads. This sample's clone table lists approximately 96,000 distinct CDR3 sequences. Sequencing was carried out using naive CXCR3+ CD8+ T cells from blood. The subset was: CD45RO-CCR7+CD27+CD95- naive CD8+ T cells expressing CXCR3 (TNR3+). Every receptor here comes from a human donor in good health. Some clones in this sample may be carry-over from other donors' samples.

V usage is TRBV7-8 and J usage is TRBJ2-7; no DNA is available, so the TRBD1 call from TCRdb remains unchecked. The CDR3 spans 15 residues. Per the germline V gene, CDR1 is SGHVS and CDR2 is FQNEAQ. The CDR3 here is CASSLVGQGIDEQYF.

The chain couples TRBV7-9 to TRBJ1-5; TCRdb reports TRBD1, a call that lacks DNA to check it against. The length of the CDR3 is 15 residues. Looked up from germline, CDR1 is SEHNR and CDR2 is FQNEAQ (reference sequence). The CDR3 region is CASSSSGGQDQPQHF.

This chain joins TRBV7-8 and TRBJ2-1; TCRdb's D gene call, TRBD1, goes unchecked for lack of DNA. The CDR3 consists of 15 residues. Germline lookup yields CDR1 SGHVS and CDR2 FQNEAQ. The CDR3 loop reads CASSRGVYSNNEQFF.

The chain has TRBV27 and TRBJ1-1. The CDR3 has 15 residues. Germline loops: CDR1 MNHEY, CDR2 SMNVEV (reference sequence). The CDR3 protein is CASSYSADLNTEAFF.

The genes are TRBV24-1 and TRBJ1-1. The CDR3 runs to 13 residues. The germline V gene has CDR1 KGHDR and CDR2 SFDVKD. This chain's CDR3 is CATSDSLTAGAFF.

The CDR3 protein is CASSQDWGLTGATVNTEAFF. The V and J genes are TRBV4-2 and TRBJ1-1; TCRdb's assignment of TRBD1 cannot be checked, as there is no DNA. CDR1 and CDR2 from the germline V gene are LGHNA and YNFKEQ. The CDR3 has 20 residues.

V gene TRBV5-1 combines with J gene TRBJ2-2; the D gene TCRdb calls, TRBD1, cannot be checked with no DNA. CDR3 length: 15 residues. Germline V CDR1 and CDR2: SGHRS, YFSETQ. CDR3 sequence reads: CASSFGQGGTGGLFF.

J is TRBJ1-1 and V is TRBV6-4. The CDR3 totals 12 residues. Germline V gene data show CDR1 as MRHNA and CDR2 as SNTAGT. CDR3 loop: CASSDENTEAFF.

The gene calls are TRBV27 and TRBJ2-7; checking the TCRdb D call of TRBD1 is not possible without DNA. The CDR3 covers 14 residues. CDR1 is MNHEY and CDR2 is SMNVEV in the germline V gene (reference sequence). This chain's CDR3 is CATKYRGHSYEQYF.

The V call is TRBV6-5, the J call TRBJ2-1; lacking DNA, the TRBD2 call made by TCRdb goes unchecked. The CDR3 runs to 20 residues. Germline-derived CDR1 and CDR2 are MNHEY and SVGAGI. CDR3 loop: CASSDLARGHQQGPYNEQFF.

This chain uses TRBV28 with TRBJ2-7; the TCRdb call, TRBD1, lacks DNA for checking. Germline loops: CDR1 MDHEN, CDR2 SYDVKM. This CDR3 contains 13 residues. The CDR3 loop reads CAISWRGRAEQYF.

The chain joins TRBV5-1 to TRBJ2-7; TCRdb names TRBD1, which stays unverified in the absence of DNA. Germline V gene sequence: CDR1 SGHRS, CDR2 YFSETQ. This CDR3 contains 13 residues. Here the CDR3 reads CASSPTGGLEQYF. The whole variable domain, remainder taken from reference TRBV5-1 and TRBJ2-7, is KAGVTQTPRYLIKTRGQQVTLSCSPISGHRSVSWYQQTPGQGLQFLFEYFSETQRNKGNFPGRFSGRQFSNSRSEMNVSTLELGDSALYLCASSPTGGLEQYFGPGTRLTVT.

The chain links TRBV19 to TRBJ1-2; TCRdb's D call of TRBD1 is untestable without DNA. CDR1 LNHDA and CDR2 SQIVND come from the germline V gene (reference sequence). This CDR3 has 12 amino acids. CDR3 amino acids: CASTGTAYGYTF.

The J gene is TRBJ2-1, the V gene TRBV7-6; the TRBD1 assignment by TCRdb is unverifiable without DNA. Germline V gene data show CDR1 as SGHVS and CDR2 as FNYEAQ. The CDR3 has 17 residues. CDR3 sequence reads: CASSLAWGQEAYNEQFF. Looking up the rest from reference TRBV7-6 and TRBJ2-1 gives the full variable domain: GAGVSQSPRYKVTKRGQDVALRCDPISGHVSLYWYRQALGQGPEFLTYFNYEAQQDKSGLPNDRFSAERPEGSISTLTIQRTEQRDSAMYRCASSLAWGQEAYNEQFFGPGTRLTVL.

This chain connects TRBV3-1 to TRBJ2-7; the TCRdb D gene call, TRBD1, has no DNA to confirm it. Germline V gives CDR1 LGHDT, CDR2 YNNKEL (reference sequence). There are 15 residues in the CDR3. Here the CDR3 reads CASSQALRGVYEQYF.

The chain is built from TRBV5-5 and TRBJ1-2; with no DNA, the TCRdb D assignment of TRBD1 cannot be verified. The length of the CDR3 is 15 residues. Looked up from germline, CDR1 is SGHKS and CDR2 is YYEKEE (reference sequence). The CDR3 reads CASSPAGQEGRGYTF.

V and J are TRBV23-1 and TRBJ1-1; as DNA is missing, the TRBD1 call by TCRdb cannot be tested. TRBV23-1 is an open reading frame, and its role is uncertain. This CDR3 is 16 amino acids long. CDR3 region: CASSQGTGGLVTEAFF.

CDR3: CASRDPGTSGPRSYNEQFF. The chain is built from TRBV7-2 and TRBJ2-1; the D gene TCRdb calls, TRBD2, cannot be checked with no DNA. Germline V gene data show CDR1 as SGHTA and CDR2 as FQGNSA. The CDR3 length is 19 residues.

The chain is built from TRBV27 and TRBJ2-2; TCRdb's D call, TRBD1, is unchecked because there is no DNA. This CDR3 has 16 residues. Germline assignment: CDR1 MNHEY and CDR2 SMNVEV (reference sequence). The CDR3: CASTRRAGMNTGELFF.

The chain has TRBV20-1 and TRBJ1-2; TCRdb reports TRBD1, a call that lacks DNA to check it against. CDR1 and CDR2 from the germline V gene are DFQATT and SNEGSKA (reference sequence). The CDR3 consists of 12 residues. The chain's CDR3 is CSAIQGVYGYTF.

The V and J genes are TRBV2 and TRBJ2-1. The germline CDR1 and CDR2 sequences are SNHLY and FYNNEI. The CDR3 has 13 residues. The CDR3 is CASSGGLRHEQFF.

This sequence joins TRBV4-3 and TRBJ2-7; absent DNA, TCRdb's TRBD1 call cannot be checked. CDR1 and CDR2 (germline): LGHNA, YSLEER. This CDR3 region has 15 residues. CDR3: CASSQKTGVAYEQYF.

This chain uses TRBV4-3 with TRBJ2-5. CDR1 LGHNA and CDR2 YSLEER come from the germline V gene. This CDR3 has 14 residues. CDR3 loop: CASSQKKSWETQYF.